The subject of this entry is one T cell receptor beta chain. The source of the sample is a study of identical twins. TCRdb reprocessed the 5' RACE reads via MiXCR and lists one record per CDR3 protein. The repertoire consists of hundreds of thousands of distinct CDR3 sequences, with around 20% occurring once and the leading ten covering about 4.5%. From germline, CDR1 is ENHRY and CDR2 SYGVKD. This CDR3 contains 14 residues. V was shortened by 7 bases and J by 5 bases, with 17 bases between the two germline ends. The sample was also linked to a second study, of T cells expressing NK-cell markers.

The chain uses TRBV10-3 and TRBJ1-2; possible D gene TRBD1, 5 bases. Material: PBMCs. This TCR was recovered from a woman aged 18 to 35 in good health. The CDR3 loop reads CAITRQIRGYGYTF. The CDR3 bases are TGTGCCATCACCAGACAGATAAGGGGATATGGCTACACCTTC.